These 24 T cell receptor beta chains were all obtained from the same sample, sequenced in a study of blood T cells in healthy people across ages. Through a sample-barcoded 5' primer and a J-beta primer mix, a second PCR was run for roughly 6 to 11 cycles. TCRdb reprocessed the 5' RACE reads via MiXCR and lists one record per CDR3 protein. There are 650,000 to 1,000,000 distinct CDR3 sequences in the sample; 46% occur only once, and 15% to 20% lies in the top ten. The sequencing sample was made of blood. These receptors were collected from a man older than 75 in good health.

The chain recombines TRBV29-1 with TRBJ2-3, with TRBD1 matching over 9 bases. Germline values: CDR1 SQVTM, CDR2 ANQGSEA. The CDR3 is 19 amino acids. Trimming removed 6 bases from V and 4 bases from J; junction bases left unmatched: 23. Here the CDR3 DNA reads TGCAGCGTCGCACGAGCAACCGGGACAGGGTATTTCCCCGCAGATACGCAGTATTTT. It specifies CSVARATGTGYFPADTQYF.

This clonotype occurred a few times. The chain uses TRBV7-3 and TRBJ2-1; 9 nucleotides align to TRBD2. CDR1 SGHTA and CDR2 FQGTGA come from the germline V gene. The length of the CDR3 is 15 residues. V was pared by 1 base and J by 10 bases, with 8 bases of the junction left unmatched. The CDR3 reads CASSLRREGLGEQFF. The CDR3 DNA is TGTGCCAGCAGCTTAAGGCGGGAGGGCCTTGGAGAGCAGTTCTTC.

This clonotype was detected only a few times. The chain employs TRBV20-1 and TRBJ2-4, with D possibly TRBD2 on 6 matching bases. The DNA end lines up better with TRBJ2-7; the J call may be wrong. The CDR3 has 13 amino acids. Germline CDR1 is DFQATT and CDR2 is SNEGSKA (reference sequence). CDR3 bases: TGCAGTGCTAGTTACGGGAGAACATACGAGCAGTACTTC. Translating it yields CSASYGRTYEQYF.

A word on this clonotype: Since a much larger clone is just one base distant, this may be a read error. The rearrangement uses TRBV13 and TRBJ2-2; D remains unclear. This CDR3 region has 12 residues. The germline V gene encodes CDR1 PRHDT and CDR2 FYEKMQ (reference sequence). In DNA form, the CDR3 reads TGTGCCGGCAGCTCAATAGCCGGGGAGCTGTTTTTT. Translation gives CAGSSIAGELFF.

J is TRBJ2-4 and V is TRBV2; weak D call: TRBD2 (5 bases). This CDR3 has 15 amino acids. Deletions cut 4 bases from V and 3 bases from J, with 13 bases between. From germline, CDR1 is SNHLY and CDR2 FYNNEI. The CDR3 reads CASSGGPFGKNIQYF. CDR3 in DNA: TGTGCCAGCAGTGGAGGGCCATTTGGCAAAAACATTCAGTACTTC. Full variable domain (outside the CDR3, taken from reference TRBV2 and TRBJ2-4): EPEVTQTPSHQVTQMGQEVILRCVPISNHLYFYWYRQILGQKVEFLVSFYNNEISEKSEIFDDQFSVERPDGSNFTLKIRSTKLEDSAMYFCASSGGPFGKNIQYFGAGTRLSVL.

This clonotype was recorded a few times. This chain uses TRBV6-1 with TRBJ1-2; D unresolved. This CDR3 has 14 amino acids. CDR1 is MNHNS and CDR2 is SASEGT in the germline V gene. V lost 6 bases and J 3 bases, leaving 14 bases between the germline ends. Here the CDR3 reads CASSFEGSDYGYTF. DNA for the CDR3: TGTGCCAGCAGCTTTGAGGGTTCCGACTATGGCTACACCTTC.

This clonotype was detected only a few times. The chain employs TRBV20-1 and TRBJ2-1; D perhaps matches TRBD1 (6 bases). Germline V gives CDR1 DFQATT, CDR2 SNEGSKA (reference sequence). Trimming pared 3 bases from V and 0 bases from J, leaving 24 bases between. The CDR3 is made up of 19 amino acids. CDR3 coding DNA: TGCAGTGCTAGGGGGGCTTACCCTCGACAGGCGAGCTCCTACAATGAGCAGTTCTTC. It translates to CSARGAYPRQASSYNEQFF.

In its sample, this clonotype was seen once. The chain recombines TRBV4-2 with TRBJ2-2; D remains ambiguous. Trimming cost V 1 base and J 1 base, with 10 bases left between them. This CDR3 comprises 16 residues. CDR1 and CDR2 (germline): LGHNA, YNFKEQ. The CDR3 loop reads CASSQAVQMNTGELFF. The CDR3 DNA is TGTGCCAGCAGCCAAGCTGTCCAAATGAACACCGGGGAGCTGTTTTTT.

In the case of this clonotype: The junction departs from germline at one end; a sequencing error may be responsible. The chain employs TRBV27 and TRBJ2-7, with D possibly matching TRBD2 (5 bases). This CDR3 comprises 13 residues. Germline lookup yields CDR1 MNHEY and CDR2 SMNVEV (reference sequence). CDR3 bases: TGTGTCAGCGGAAGAGACGGGGCCTACGAGCAGTACTTC. Translation gives CVSGRDGAYEQYF.

The chain recombines TRBV5-1 with TRBJ2-7; possibly TRBD2 for D (5 bases). Trimming left V 5 bases short and J 0 bases short, with 15 bases between. CDR3 length: 15 amino acids. CDR1 is SGHRS and CDR2 is YFSETQ in the germline V gene. CDR3 sequence (DNA): TGCGCCAGCAGACCTGGAGGTGAGAGCTCCTACGAGCAGTACTTC. The encoded protein is CASRPGGESSYEQYF.

Only a few counts were recorded for this clonotype. The rearrangement uses TRBV6-2 or TRBV6-3 and TRBJ1-1, with unresolved D. Looked up from germline, CDR1 is MNHEY and CDR2 is SVGEGT. Trimming took 7 bases from V and 3 from J, leaving 12 bases between them. This CDR3 contains 13 residues. The chain's CDR3 is CASKAERDTEAFF. The CDR3 DNA follows: TGTGCCAGCAAGGCGGAGAGGGACACTGAAGCTTTCTTT.

Concerning this clonotype: Likely a read error: the CDR3 ends without its conserved phenylalanine or tryptophan. This chain connects TRBV5-1 to TRBJ2-5, with 8 bases that match TRBD2. Trimming cost V 3 bases and J 11 bases; bases outside gene matches: 12. Germline CDR1 SGHRS, CDR2 YFSETQ. The CDR3 has 14 amino acids. This CDR3 is CASSSREGSWEQYS. Written as DNA, the CDR3 is TGCGCCAGCAGCTCCCGGGAGGGCTCCTGGGAGCAGTACTCC.

As DNA, the CDR3 is TGTGCCAGCAGCTTAGACCCACGGGGATGGGATGAGCAGTTCTTC. It yields the protein CASSLDPRGWDEQFF. The chain links TRBV7-2 to TRBJ2-1; D is perhaps TRBD2 (5 bases). This CDR3 region has 15 residues. The germline V gene has CDR1 SGHTA and CDR2 FQGNSA. The V and J ends lost 1 base and 8 bases respectively, with 15 bases between them. Looking up the rest from reference TRBV7-2 and TRBJ2-1 gives the full variable domain: GAGVSQSPSNKVTEKGKDVELRCDPISGHTALYWYRQSLGQGLEFLIYFQGNSAPDKSGLPSDRFSAERTGGSVSTLTIQRTQQEDSAVYLCASSLDPRGWDEQFFGPGTRLTVL.

The chain joins TRBV2 to TRBJ2-1; TRBD2 matches 11 bases. Gene TRBJ2-7 matches the end of the DNA better, so the J call may be wrong. The CDR3 contains 17 residues. Germline CDR1 reads SNHLY; CDR2 reads FYNNEI. CDR3 residues: CASSETSGSGSYNEQYF. CDR3 DNA sequence: TGTGCCAGCAGTGAAACTAGCGGGAGTGGCTCCTACAATGAGCAGTACTTC.

V is TRBV7-9 and J is TRBJ2-7; 7 bases match TRBD1. V was clipped by 6 bases and J by 4 bases; unmatched bases: 9. The CDR3 consists of 14 residues. The germline gives CDR1 SEHNR, CDR2 FQNEAQ (reference sequence). The CDR3 region is CASRNDGQDYEQYF. DNA for the CDR3: TGTGCCAGCAGGAACGACGGACAGGATTACGAGCAGTACTTC.

The chain combines TRBV20-1 with TRBJ2-7; D unclear. This CDR3 is built from 12 residues. CDR1 DFQATT and CDR2 SNEGSKA come from the germline V gene (reference sequence). Trimming took 6 bases from V and 5 from J, leaving 14 bases between them. CDR3: CSAQRSRDEQYF. The CDR3, as DNA: TGCAGTGCCCAAAGGTCCCGGGACGAGCAGTACTTC.

This clonotype was seen a few times. V gene TRBV9 combines with J gene TRBJ2-4; D is undetermined. The end of the DNA fits TRBJ2-7 better, so the J call may be wrong. The CDR3 loop spans 15 amino acids. Germline-derived CDR1 and CDR2 are SGDLS and YYNGEE. This chain's CDR3 is CASSVGSLRTHEQYF. The CDR3 DNA is TGTGCCAGCAGCGTGGGGTCTCTCCGAACCCACGAGCAGTACTTC.

This clonotype has ten or more counts. This rearrangement joins TRBV7-2 to TRBJ2-5; D could derive from TRBD1 or TRBD2 (5 bases each). Germline CDR1 SGHTA, CDR2 FQGNSA. CDR3 length: 15 residues. V lost 5 bases, J lost 0 bases, and 13 bases lay in between. The CDR3 reads CASSVGPQYQETQYF. In DNA form, the CDR3 reads TGTGCCAGCAGCGTGGGACCGCAGTACCAAGAGACCCAGTACTTC.

The chain recombines TRBV5-1 with TRBJ1-2; 8 positions agree with TRBD1. The CDR3 is made up of 12 amino acids. The ends lost 4 bases at V and 6 bases at J; junction bases unmatched: 2. Germline CDR1 and CDR2: SGHRS and YFSETQ. DNA of the CDR3: TGCGCCAGCAGCGTGACAGGGGATGGCTACACCTTC. Translating it yields CASSVTGDGYTF.

Only a few counts were recorded for this clonotype. The chain employs TRBV12-3 or TRBV12-4 and TRBJ2-7; 10 bases agree with TRBD2. CDR3 length: 14 amino acids. V shed 3 bases, J shed 7 bases, and the junction held 6 bases outside the gene matches. The CDR3 DNA reads as TGTGCCAGCAGTTTGAACCTAGCGGGAGTTGAGCAGTACTTC. Amino acids: CASSLNLAGVEQYF.

The V call is TRBV5-5, the J call TRBJ2-3; D not certain. Trimming shortened V by 0 bases and J by 6 bases, and 32 bases separated the two germline ends. The CDR3 runs 21 residues. In germline, CDR1 is SGHKS, CDR2 YYEKEE (reference sequence). The CDR3 loop is CASSLASSRKLPDFLRDTQYF. CDR3 in DNA: TGTGCCAGCAGCTTGGCCAGTAGTAGGAAATTACCTGATTTCCTCAGGGATACGCAGTATTTT.

A remark on this clonotype: One end of the junction does not line up with germline, which may come from a read error. The J gene is TRBJ1-1, the V gene TRBV18; D is unclear. This CDR3 comprises 15 residues. Germline loops: CDR1 KGHSH, CDR2 LQKENI. DNA of the CDR3: TGTGCCAGCTCACCAGCGCTGTTGATGAACTCTGAAGCTTTCTTT. Translation: CASSPALLMNSEAFF.

In the case of this clonotype: The junction departs from germline at one end; a sequencing error may be responsible. The chain employs TRBV11-1 and TRBJ2-7; D possibly corresponds to TRBD2 (6 bases). Germline assignment: CDR1 SGHAT and CDR2 FQDESV (reference sequence). This CDR3 is built from 14 residues. This CDR3 reads CACSLLASVAEQYF. In DNA form, the CDR3 reads TGTGCCTGCAGCTTATTGGCTAGCGTAGCCGAGCAGTACTTC.

On this clonotype: A much more abundant neighbour one base away suggests this may be a read error. The gene calls are TRBV12-3 or TRBV12-4 and TRBJ1-6; 8 bases are a match to TRBD1. CDR3 length: 15 amino acids. The CDR3 region is CASRPGQGHNLPLHF. DNA of the CDR3: TGTGCCAGCAGACCCGGACAGGGCCATAATTTACCCCTCCACTTT.